A single sample is the source of the 6 T cell receptor beta chains below, sequenced in a study of siplizumab effects on memory and regulatory T cells. Sequencing used immunoSEQ multiplex PCR; TCRdb keeps in-frame clones, though not all of them. The sample lists fewer than 85,000 clones; 87% were seen once. The specimen sequenced was Tregs sorted from blood. These TCRs come from a human donor in good health.

The chain links TRBV6-1 to TRBJ1-2; no clear D gene. The germline V gene has CDR1 MNHNS and CDR2 SASEGT. V was shortened by 0 bases and J by 6 bases, with 14 bases between the two germline ends. This CDR3 region has 15 residues. The CDR3 DNA is TGTGCCAGCAGTGAAGCTCGGAAGGGAACGGATGGCTACACCTTC. Translated: CASSEARKGTDGYTF.

The chain has TRBV6-4 and TRBJ2-1, with no clear D. Looked up from germline, CDR1 is MRHNA and CDR2 is SNTAGT. Trimming took 9 bases from V and 1 from J, leaving 13 bases between them. The CDR3 runs 14 residues. CDR3 sequence reads: CARSSFESYNEQFF. In DNA, the CDR3 is TGTGCCAGGAGTAGTTTCGAGTCCTACAATGAGCAGTTCTTC.

V usage is TRBV11-3 and J usage is TRBJ1-1; D is possibly TRBD1 (6 bases). The CDR3 has 13 amino acids. The V and J ends lost 5 bases and 5 bases respectively, with 12 bases between them. In germline, CDR1 is SGHNT, CDR2 YENEEA. CDR3 loop: CASSPNRETEAFF. The CDR3 DNA follows: TGTGCCAGCAGCCCTAACAGGGAGACTGAAGCTTTCTTT.

This chain connects TRBV5-1 to TRBJ1-1; the match to TRBD1 covers 8 bases. Per germline, CDR1 SGHRS and CDR2 YFSETQ. The CDR3 length is 16 residues. The V and J ends lost 0 bases and 0 bases, in that order; junction bases with no gene match: 4. The DNA of the CDR3 is TGCGCCAGCAGCTTGGGGGACAGGAGAATGAACACTGAAGCTTTCTTT. Protein product: CASSLGDRRMNTEAFF. Complete variable domain (other parts from reference TRBV5-1 and TRBJ1-1): KAGVTQTPRYLIKTRGQQVTLSCSPISGHRSVSWYQQTPGQGLQFLFEYFSETQRNKGNFPGRFSGRQFSNSRSEMNVSTLELGDSALYLCASSLGDRRMNTEAFFGQGTRLTVV.

V and J are TRBV30 and TRBJ1-5; D remains ambiguous. V was cut by 0 bases and J by 0 bases, with 9 bases left in between. The CDR3 contains 15 residues. Per germline, CDR1 GTSNPN and CDR2 SVGIG (reference sequence). In nucleotides, the CDR3 is TGTGCCTGGAGTGTAGGAGGGTATAGCAATCAGCCCCAGCATTTT. Amino acids: CAWSVGGYSNQPQHF.

The CDR3 loop reads CSASPSNEAFF. The CDR3, as DNA: TGCAGTGCTAGCCCCAGCAACGAAGCTTTCTTT. The chain links TRBV20-1 to TRBJ1-1; D gene ambiguous. Germline values: CDR1 DFQATT, CDR2 SNEGSKA (reference sequence). The V and J ends lost 3 bases and 8 bases respectively, with 10 bases between them. CDR3 length: 11 amino acids.